The present TCR beta chain was sequenced within a study of cytomegalovirus exposure and HLA in healthy donors. Notes on this clone: The antigen remains undetermined.

This PCR relied on a set of 60 Vbeta primers and 13 Jbeta primers. Produced via immunoSEQ multiplex PCR; TCRdb's table is partial and in-frame only. The sample shows over 85,000 clones, around 76% of them seen only once. Study-level results: Data from an earlier analysis indicated that most TCR beta V segments were productive either about 90% or about 30% of the time.

The sequencing sample was made of PBMCs. The clonotype was recovered from a man aged 30 to 39 in good health and CMV-seropositive.

CDR3 in DNA: TGTGCCAGTAGTCCTCAGCGGGCATTGGGGGGCTACACCTTC. Residues: CASSPQRALGGYTF. J is TRBJ1-2 and V is TRBV19; D is undetermined. The CDR3 is made up of 14 amino acids. Germline loops: CDR1 LNHDA, CDR2 SQIVND (reference sequence). V lost 5 bases, J lost 8 bases, and 18 bases lay in between.